A selection of T cell receptor beta chains follows, all from one sample in a study of blood T cells in healthy people across ages. TCRdb reprocessed the 5' RACE reads with MiXCR, giving one entry per CDR3 protein. Here the sample spans around 1.5 million distinct CDR3 sequences, 42% being singletons. The specimen sequenced was blood. The receptors stem from a woman between 18 and 30 years old in good health. Each CDR3 is given with its conserved first and last residue. The D gene is left open where the match is weak. Clone size, where shown, is once, few, many, or a class for clones that have expanded.

J: TRBJ1-2; D: NA; size: few; V: TRBV7-9; CDR3: CASRRDGGYTF; DNA: TGTGCCAGCAGGCGAGACGGTGGCTACACCTTC
J: TRBJ2-3; D: NA; size: NA; V: TRBV29-1; CDR3: CSVEDLGSERAKEDTQYF; DNA: TGCAGCGTTGAAGATCTAGGGTCCGAGAGGGCTAAGGAAGATACGCAGTATTTT
J: TRBJ2-1; D: TRBD2; size: NA; V: TRBV10-3; CDR3: CAISEQASGPYNEQFF; DNA: TGTGCCATCAGTGAGCAGGCTAGCGGACCATACAATGAGCAGTTCTTC
J: TRBJ1-5; D: NA; size: NA; V: TRBV7-9; CDR3: CASSLRWEEPQHF; DNA: TGTGCCAGCAGCTTGAGGTGGGAGGAGCCCCAGCATTTT
J: TRBJ1-3; D: NA; size: NA; V: TRBV12-3/TRBV12-4; CDR3: CASSSLRGLNSGNTIYF; DNA: TGTGCCAGCAGTTCCCTTAGGGGGTTAAACTCTGGAAACACCATATATTTT
J: TRBJ2-6; D: NA; size: many; V: TRBV13; CDR3: CASRAGANVLTF; DNA: TGTGCCAGCAGAGCTGGGGCCAACGTCCTGACTTTC
J: TRBJ1-5; D: NA; size: NA; V: TRBV4-1; CDR3: CASSPRAPERNQPQHF; DNA: TGCGCCAGCAGCCCCCGGGCCCCGGAGAGGAATCAGCCCCAGCATTTT
J: TRBJ2-5; D: NA; size: few; V: TRBV20-1; CDR3: CRSTGPPPFQETQYF; DNA: TGCAGATCTACAGGGCCTCCGCCTTTTCAAGAGACCCAGTACTTC
J: TRBJ2-3; D: NA; size: NA; V: TRBV20-1; CDR3: CSARELRLYSTDTQYF; DNA: TGCAGTGCTAGAGAATTACGGCTTTACAGCACAGATACGCAGTATTTT
J: TRBJ2-5; D: NA; size: NA; V: TRBV11-2; CDR3: CASSHDRRGGTQYF; DNA: TGTGCCAGCAGCCACGACCGTAGGGGGGGGACCCAGTACTTC
J: TRBJ2-7; D: NA; size: NA; V: TRBV29-1; CDR3: CSVRLPPGAVEQYF; DNA: TGCAGCGTCCGCCTCCCGCCGGGGGCGGTAGAGCAGTACTTC
J: TRBJ1-2; D: NA; size: NA; V: TRBV12-3/TRBV12-4; CDR3: CASSFAGAGYTF; DNA: TGTGCCAGCAGTTTCGCCGGCGCTGGCTACACCTTC
J: TRBJ2-3; D: NA; size: few; V: TRBV12-3/TRBV12-4; CDR3: CASRGTAGADTQYF; DNA: TGTGCCAGCAGGGGGACGGCCGGGGCAGATACGCAGTATTTT
J: TRBJ2-1; D: TRBD2; size: NA; V: TRBV10-3; CDR3: CAISEGLAGARGSYNEQFF; DNA: TGTGCCATCAGTGAGGGACTAGCGGGAGCGCGAGGCTCCTACAATGAGCAGTTCTTC
J: TRBJ2-4; D: NA; size: NA; V: TRBV13; CDR3: CASSAYGLAKNIQYF; DNA: TGTGCCAGCAGCGCCTACGGACTAGCCAAAAACATTCAGTACTTC
J: TRBJ2-1; D: TRBD2; size: few; V: TRBV20-1; CDR3: CSAHGLVLSNEQFF; DNA: TGCAGTGCTCACGGACTAGTTCTATCGAATGAGCAGTTCTTC
J: TRBJ2-7; D: TRBD1; size: NA; V: TRBV4-1; CDR3: CASSASGQGYEQYF; DNA: TGCGCCAGCAGTGCATCGGGACAGGGCTACGAGCAGTACTTC
J: TRBJ2-3; D: TRBD2; size: few; V: TRBV5-1; CDR3: CASSSGLAGRTSTDTQYF; DNA: TGCGCCAGCAGCTCCGGACTAGCGGGGCGAACTAGCACAGATACGCAGTATTTT
J: TRBJ2-1; D: TRBD1; size: NA; V: TRBV20-1; CDR3: CSALDRAYNEQFF; DNA: TGCAGTGCTTTAGACAGGGCCTACAATGAGCAGTTCTTC
J: TRBJ2-1; D: NA; size: NA; V: TRBV5-1; CDR3: CASTTGRGLTRLYNEQFF; DNA: TGCGCCAGCACCACGGGCAGGGGCCTCACCCGACTCTACAATGAGCAGTTCTTC
J: TRBJ1-2; D: TRBD1; size: few; V: TRBV20-1; CDR3: CSAPSRGDYGYTF; DNA: TGCAGTGCTCCCTCCAGGGGGGACTATGGCTACACCTTC
J: TRBJ1-6; D: NA; size: NA; V: TRBV13; CDR3: CASSFRPQGSPLHF; DNA: TGTGCCAGCAGCTTCCGACCTCAGGGTTCACCCCTCCACTTT
J: TRBJ2-7; D: TRBD1; size: many; V: TRBV4-1; CDR3: CASSQGQGNYEQYF; DNA: TGCGCCAGCAGCCAGGGACAGGGTAACTACGAGCAGTACTTC
J: TRBJ2-7; D: NA; size: few; V: TRBV12-3/TRBV12-4; CDR3: CASSPQTGPGFLEQYF; DNA: TGTGCCAGCAGTCCCCAGACGGGACCTGGCTTTCTCGAGCAGTACTTC